This TCR beta chain was sequenced during a study of blood T cell repertoires in COVID-19. For the study at large: From the United States, Italy and Spain came samples of acute and convalescent COVID-19. T cells, B-cell-depleted T cells, or PBMCs provided the cDNA or gDNA that served as material.

In the original analysis: Estimation of nucleated cell counts was performed using reference gene primer amplification. Clones were read by immunoSEQ multiplex PCR, and TCRdb kept only the in-frame ones, dropping some. V, J and clone size reflect that table, while D and trimming were determined from the DNA. The repertoire consists of about 190,000 clones, with nearly 90% occurring once and the leading ten covering roughly 0.56%. This CDR3 contains 13 residues. Germline V gene sequence: CDR1 SQVTM, CDR2 ANQGSEA. Germline trimming cut 3 bases from V and 8 bases from J; bases unmatched to any gene: 8. J is TRBJ1-2 and V is TRBV29-1, with 8 bases fitting TRBD1. Sequencing input: peripheral blood. The TCR sequence derives from a man in his fifties with acute or convalescent COVID-19. CDR3 in amino acids: CSVDARQGWGYTF. CDR3 sequence (DNA): TGCAGCGTTGATGCGAGACAGGGGTGGGGCTACACCTTC.